Presented here are 32 T cell receptor beta chains from one specimen sequenced in a study of TIL therapy for anti-PD-1-resistant metastatic lung cancer. Indicated time point: pre-treatment sample, taken before nivolumab and TIL therapy. Sequencing used immunoSEQ v3. Clones were sequenced by immunoSEQ multiplex PCR, and TCRdb holds only the in-frame ones, with some missing. The table includes fewer than 20,000 clones, 65% to 75% detected once. Sequenced here: blood, sampled at baseline. Receptor source: a person aged 25-80 years with non-small cell lung cancer.

The rearrangement uses TRBV30 and TRBJ1-2; 9 nucleotides match TRBD1. V shed 3 bases, J shed 8 bases, and the junction held 7 bases outside the gene matches. The CDR3 loop spans 13 amino acids. CDR1 GTSNPN and CDR2 SVGIG come from the germline V gene (reference sequence). CDR3 coding DNA: TGTGCCTGGAGGGGCCTGGGACAGGGAGGCTACACCTTC. Protein: CAWRGLGQGGYTF.

The chain uses TRBV7-2 and TRBJ2-1; D remains ambiguous. The CDR3 consists of 14 residues. Germline lookup yields CDR1 SGHTA and CDR2 FQGNSA. V lost 1 base to trimming and J lost 4 bases, with 8 bases between them. The CDR3 here is CASSLDAAYNEQFF. CDR3 DNA: TGTGCCAGCAGCTTAGACGCAGCATACAATGAGCAGTTCTTC.

This clone was seen only a few times. The chain has TRBV18 and TRBJ1-1; 7 nucleotides align to TRBD1. Germline V CDR1 and CDR2: KGHSH, LQKENI. J lost 0 bases, V lost 6 bases, and 13 bases had no gene match. This CDR3 is built from 17 residues. The CDR3, as DNA: TGTGCCAGCTCCCCCCCGAGAGGGGGCCTCATGAACACTGAAGCTTTCTTT. Translated: CASSPPRGGLMNTEAFF.

The gene calls are TRBV29-1 and TRBJ1-2, with unresolved D. The CDR3 spans 11 residues. Trimming stripped 3 bases from V and 6 bases from J, with 8 bases between. Germline CDR1 and CDR2: SQVTM and ANQGSEA. The CDR3 DNA reads TGCAGCGTTGATGGCGTGGATGGCTACACCTTC. It encodes CSVDGVDGYTF.

The rearrangement joins TRBV30 to TRBJ1-2; D is unresolved. CDR1 GTSNPN and CDR2 SVGIG come from the germline V gene (reference sequence). The CDR3 is made up of 13 amino acids. The V gene lost 1 base and the J gene lost 8 bases, with 14 bases spanning the gap. CDR3 residues: CAWSDIFSEGYTF. CDR3 DNA: TGTGCCTGGAGTGATATCTTTTCGGAGGGCTACACCTTC.

This clone was observed a single time. CDR3 DNA: TGTGCCAGCGGACGGCAGGGCCGTACCGGGGAGCTGTTTTTT. Translated: CASGRQGRTGELFF. The rearrangement uses TRBV6-1 and TRBJ2-2, with D possibly matching TRBD1 (5 bases). V lost 8 bases and J 5 bases, leaving 15 bases between the germline ends. Germline CDR1 reads MNHNS; CDR2 reads SASEGT. The CDR3 length is 14 residues.

V usage is TRBV6-1 and J usage is TRBJ1-1; D ambiguous. The V end lost 6 bases, the J end lost 5 bases, and 7 bases lay between the germline ends. Germline V CDR1 and CDR2: MNHNS, SASEGT. The CDR3 consists of 11 residues. The CDR3 is CASSLSTEAFF. In DNA, the CDR3 is TGTGCCAGCAGCCTATCAACTGAAGCTTTCTTT.

This clone has a single count. This rearrangement joins TRBV7-9 to TRBJ2-3; possibly TRBD1 or TRBD2 for D (5 bases each). CDR3 length: 15 amino acids. The V and J ends lost 4 bases and 1 base respectively, with 12 bases between them. Looked up from germline, CDR1 is SEHNR and CDR2 is FQNEAQ (reference sequence). DNA for the CDR3: TGTGCCAGCAGCTCGGGGCTCCCGGGCACAGATACGCAGTATTTT. Protein product: CASSSGLPGTDTQYF. Supplemented by reference TRBV7-9 and TRBJ2-3, the full variable domain reads DTGVSQNPRHKITKRGQNVTFRCDPISEHNRLYWYRQTLGQGPEFLTYFQNEAQLEKSRLLSDRFSAERPKGSFSTLEIQRTEQGDSAMYLCASSSGLPGTDTQYFGPGTRLTVL.

The chain has TRBV6-5 and TRBJ2-1; D not certain. Trimming stripped 3 bases from V and 3 bases from J, with 3 bases between. The CDR3 is 12 residues long. Germline CDR1 reads MNHEY; CDR2 reads SVGAGI. The CDR3 region is CASSYNYNEQFF. As DNA, the CDR3 is TGTGCCAGCAGTTATAACTACAATGAGCAGTTCTTC.

The chain is built from TRBV15 and TRBJ2-3; 15 nucleotides match TRBD2. Germline trimming cut 1 base from V and 4 bases from J; bases unmatched to any gene: 0. Germline-derived CDR1 and CDR2 are LNHNV and YYDKDF (reference sequence). This CDR3 region has 16 residues. CDR3 region: CATSRGTSGGADTQYF. The CDR3 region has the DNA TGTGCCACCAGCAGAGGGACTAGCGGGGGGGCAGATACGCAGTATTTT.

The chain carries TRBV7-9 and TRBJ2-7; 8 bases line up with TRBD1. V dropped 4 bases and J dropped 3; count of bases not matched to a gene: 11. Germline CDR1 and CDR2: SEHNR and FQNEAQ (reference sequence). The CDR3 length is 16 residues. The CDR3 sequence: CASSSGRTGIVYEQYF. CDR3 nucleotide sequence: TGTGCCAGCAGCTCAGGACGGACAGGGATCGTCTACGAGCAGTACTTC. The whole variable domain, remainder taken from reference TRBV7-9 and TRBJ2-7, is DTGVSQNPRHKITKRGQNVTFRCDPISEHNRLYWYRQTLGQGPEFLTYFQNEAQLEKSRLLSDRFSAERPKGSFSTLEIQRTEQGDSAMYLCASSSGRTGIVYEQYFGPGTRLTVT.

The chain has TRBV6-1 and TRBJ2-1, with a weak D call TRBD2 (6 bases). Germline CDR1 and CDR2: MNHNS and SASEGT. The CDR3 is 15 residues long. Trimming stripped 5 bases from V and 0 bases from J, with 11 bases between. CDR3 in amino acids: CASSSAGSSYNEQFF. As DNA, the CDR3 is TGTGCCAGCAGTTCAGCGGGTAGCTCCTACAATGAGCAGTTCTTC.

The genes are TRBV5-1 and TRBJ2-2, with 8 bases matching TRBD1. The CDR3 extends over 16 amino acids. Per germline, CDR1 SGHRS and CDR2 YFSETQ. V shed 4 bases and J 1 base; nucleotides not matched to a gene: 6. The CDR3 spells CASSQLGTGNTGELFF. The CDR3 DNA reads TGCGCCAGCAGCCAGTTGGGGACAGGGAACACCGGGGAGCTGTTTTTT. The variable domain in full, completed from reference TRBV5-1 and TRBJ2-2, reads KAGVTQTPRYLIKTRGQQVTLSCSPISGHRSVSWYQQTPGQGLQFLFEYFSETQRNKGNFPGRFSGRQFSNSRSEMNVSTLELGDSALYLCASSQLGTGNTGELFFGEGSRLTVL.

The rearrangement joins TRBV28 to TRBJ1-1; no clear D gene. V gave up 5 bases and J gave up 3 bases, with 7 bases separating them. Germline CDR1 reads MDHEN; CDR2 reads SYDVKM. CDR3 length: 12 amino acids. The CDR3 reads CASSLEYTEAFF. In nucleotides, the CDR3 is TGTGCCAGCAGTCTCGAATACACTGAAGCTTTCTTT.

V usage is TRBV23-1 and J usage is TRBJ2-7, with 9 bases lining up with TRBD2. TRBV23-1 is placed among ORFs of uncertain function. There are 15 residues in the CDR3. The V gene end was trimmed by 9 bases and the J gene end by 1 base; junction bases not matched to a gene: 10. The CDR3: CASCLSGGHSYEQYF. In nucleotides, the CDR3 is TGCGCCAGTTGCCTAAGCGGGGGGCATTCCTACGAGCAGTACTTC.

The rearrangement joins TRBV5-1 to TRBJ2-6; 7 positions agree with TRBD1. Germline CDR1 is SGHRS and CDR2 is YFSETQ. The CDR3 is 18 residues long. V lost 0 bases to trimming and J lost 2 bases; unmatched junction nucleotides: 8. Here the CDR3 reads CASSLATGSTPGANVLTF. As DNA, the CDR3 is TGCGCCAGCAGCTTGGCGACAGGGTCGACACCTGGGGCCAACGTCCTGACTTTC.

This clone was picked up one time. V usage is TRBV30 and J usage is TRBJ1-2, with TRBD1 matching over 10 bases. CDR1 GTSNPN and CDR2 SVGIG come from the germline V gene (reference sequence). The CDR3 is made up of 17 amino acids. J gave up 1 base and V 3 bases, and 11 bases lay outside the gene matches. This CDR3 is CAWSGPGQGPLNYGYTF. CDR3 DNA sequence: TGTGCCTGGAGCGGACCGGGACAGGGGCCTCTTAACTATGGCTACACCTTC. Complete variable domain (other parts from reference TRBV30 and TRBJ1-2): SQTIHQWPATLVQPVGSPLSLECTVEGTSNPNLYWYRQAAGRGLQLLFYSVGIGQISSEVPQNLSASRPQDRQFILSSKKLLLSDSGFYLCAWSGPGQGPLNYGYTFGSGTRLTVV.

The table lists this clone with a count of one. V usage is TRBV5-1 and J usage is TRBJ2-5, with TRBD2 matching 11 bases. The CDR3 has 17 amino acids. Germline trimming cut 0 bases from V and 4 bases from J; bases unmatched to any gene: 8. The germline V gene encodes CDR1 SGHRS and CDR2 YFSETQ. This chain's CDR3 is CASSLELSGGARETQYF. The CDR3 bases are TGCGCCAGCAGCTTGGAACTTAGCGGGGGGGCCAGAGAGACCCAGTACTTC. Combining the CDR3 with reference TRBV5-1 and TRBJ2-5 gives the whole variable domain KAGVTQTPRYLIKTRGQQVTLSCSPISGHRSVSWYQQTPGQGLQFLFEYFSETQRNKGNFPGRFSGRQFSNSRSEMNVSTLELGDSALYLCASSLELSGGARETQYFGPGTRLLVL.

This chain connects TRBV27 to TRBJ1-2, with D unclear. V lost 6 bases to trimming and J lost 3 bases, with 8 bases between them. The germline V gene encodes CDR1 MNHEY and CDR2 SMNVEV (reference sequence). This CDR3 is 12 amino acids long. The CDR3: CASRAEDYGYTF. CDR3 nucleotide sequence: TGTGCCAGCAGGGCTGAGGACTATGGCTACACCTTC.

The V call is TRBV9, the J call TRBJ2-5, with 11 nucleotides matching TRBD2. Germline CDR1 and CDR2: SGDLS and YYNGEE. The CDR3 is 15 residues long. After removal of 2 bases from V and 4 bases from J, the junction contained 4 bases not matched to a gene. The CDR3: CASSVSSGRGETQYF. The CDR3 DNA is TGTGCCAGCAGCGTTAGTAGCGGGAGGGGAGAGACCCAGTACTTC.

The chain combines TRBV11-3 with TRBJ1-1; D gene ambiguous. Germline V lookup: CDR1 SGHNT, CDR2 YENEEA. V lost 5 bases to trimming and J lost 9 bases, with 16 bases between them. This CDR3 spans 13 amino acids. This CDR3 reads CASSPRDGRQAFF. As DNA, the CDR3 is TGTGCCAGCAGCCCTCGAGATGGGAGGCAAGCTTTCTTT.

The CDR3 sequence: CASSKEGAANSPLHF. The CDR3 DNA follows: TGTGCCAGCAGCAAAGAGGGAGCAGCTAATTCACCCCTCCACTTT. The J gene is TRBJ1-6, the V gene TRBV5-4, with D unclear. The germline CDR1 and CDR2 sequences are SGHNT and YYREEE (reference sequence). V gave up 4 bases and J gave up 6 bases, with 14 bases separating them. The CDR3 runs 15 residues.

The genes are TRBV19 and TRBJ2-3; 11 bases map to TRBD2. Trimming cost V 5 bases and J 3 bases; bases outside gene matches: 4. This CDR3 has 15 amino acids. Looked up from germline, CDR1 is LNHDA and CDR2 is SQIVND (reference sequence). The CDR3 here is CASSVLAGGTDTQYF. CDR3 sequence (DNA): TGTGCCAGTAGTGTGCTAGCGGGAGGTACAGATACGCAGTATTTT.

This rearrangement joins TRBV15 to TRBJ1-5, with 7 bases aligning to TRBD1. Germline V gene lookup returns CDR1 LNHNV and CDR2 YYDKDF (reference sequence). The CDR3 consists of 16 residues. J gave up 1 base and V 0 bases, and 3 bases lay outside the gene matches. The CDR3 bases are TGTGCCACCAGCAGAGATAAGGGGGCGAGCAATCAGCCCCAGCATTTT. Its translation is CATSRDKGASNQPQHF.

The chain joins TRBV19 to TRBJ2-5, with D maybe TRBD2 (5 bases). The V and J ends lost 0 bases and 5 bases respectively, with 16 bases between them. This CDR3 comprises 16 residues. Germline V CDR1 and CDR2: LNHDA, SQIVND (reference sequence). The CDR3 DNA reads as TGTGCCAGTAGTATAGATCTTTACGGGGTCGGGGAGACCCAGTACTTC. Amino acids: CASSIDLYGVGETQYF.

This clone was counted between two and nine times. This rearrangement joins TRBV5-1 to TRBJ2-2, with no clear D. Germline V gene data show CDR1 as SGHRS and CDR2 as YFSETQ. The CDR3 contains 15 residues. The V and J ends lost 0 bases and 3 bases respectively, with 9 bases between them. CDR3 in amino acids: CASSLGLGHTGELFF. The CDR3 DNA follows: TGCGCCAGCAGCTTGGGATTGGGCCACACCGGGGAGCTGTTTTTT.

The rearrangement links TRBV7-2 to TRBJ2-2; the match to TRBD1 covers 9 bases. The CDR3 runs to 15 residues. V dropped 4 bases and J dropped 4; count of bases not matched to a gene: 4. In germline, CDR1 is SGHTA, CDR2 FQGNSA. The CDR3 coding sequence is TGTGCCAGCAGCTCCAGACAGGGGGGCACCGGGGAGCTGTTTTTT. Translated: CASSSRQGGTGELFF.

CDR3 nucleotide sequence: TGTGCCAGCAGCTCCTACCTTCGTGAGCAGTACTTC. This gives the protein CASSSYLREQYF. The J gene is TRBJ2-7, the V gene TRBV7-6; no clear D gene. The germline V gene has CDR1 SGHVS and CDR2 FNYEAQ. The length of the CDR3 is 12 residues. The V end was cut by 4 bases, the J end by 7 bases, with 11 bases between.

The genes are TRBV7-2 and TRBJ2-1; no clear D gene. There are 13 residues in the CDR3. Germline V gene sequence: CDR1 SGHTA, CDR2 FQGNSA. Trimming took 1 base from V and 12 from J, leaving 13 bases between them. CDR3 in amino acids: CASSLGTLLGQFF. DNA for the CDR3: TGTGCCAGCAGCTTAGGTACCCTGCTGGGGCAGTTCTTC. The variable domain in full, completed from reference TRBV7-2 and TRBJ2-1, reads GAGVSQSPSNKVTEKGKDVELRCDPISGHTALYWYRQSLGQGLEFLIYFQGNSAPDKSGLPSDRFSAERTGGSVSTLTIQRTQQEDSAVYLCASSLGTLLGQFFGPGTRLTVL.

The DNA of the CDR3 is TGTGCCAGCAGCTTGGTGGGGGGGCCTTACGAGCAGTACTTC. It encodes CASSLVGGPYEQYF. The chain employs TRBV5-4 and TRBJ2-7; tentative D call: TRBD2 (7 bases). The CDR3 consists of 14 residues. V dropped 0 bases and J dropped 4 bases, with 11 bases sitting between them. Germline CDR1 and CDR2: SGHNT and YYREEE (reference sequence).

The genes are TRBV6-5 and TRBJ1-2; tentatively, D is TRBD1 (6 bases). V lost 6 bases and J lost 3, with 17 bases in between. Germline CDR1 reads MNHEY; CDR2 reads SVGAGI. This CDR3 comprises 15 residues. CDR3 sequence reads: CASRSRTVWDYGYTF. The CDR3 nucleotides read TGTGCCAGCAGATCTCGGACAGTATGGGACTATGGCTACACCTTC.

As to this clone: This specimen includes other DNA sequences encoding the same CDR3. The V call is TRBV19, the J call TRBJ2-3; no firm D call. This CDR3 comprises 12 residues. V was pared by 1 base and J by 3 bases, with 2 bases between. CDR1 LNHDA and CDR2 SQIVND come from the germline V gene (reference sequence). CDR3 in DNA: TGTGCCAGTAGTATAGGGACAGATACGCAGTATTTT. Amino acids: CASSIGTDTQYF.